This TCR beta chain originates from a study of early T cells in non-severe SARS-CoV-2 infection. One entry per CDR3 protein results from TCRdb running MiXCR on the 5' RACE reads. The table has tens of thousands of distinct CDR3 sequences, 7.5% to 9.5% seen once; the top ten hold around 3.7%. The sample holds many counts of this clonotype. CDR1 and CDR2 (germline): LNHDA, SQIVND (reference sequence). The CDR3 contains 15 residues. V dropped 10 bases and J dropped 9; count of bases not matched to a gene: 18. The specimen comprised whole blood, sampled at baseline. This sequence joins TRBV19 and TRBJ2-1, with TRBD2 matching 7 bases. The receptor was derived from an adult who was a healthcare worker with PCR-confirmed SARS-CoV-2 infection or an uninfected control (not recorded which). Here the CDR3 reads CATAPVRRGSGEQFF. The CDR3 coding sequence is TGTGCCACCGCACCCGTCAGGCGGGGGAGCGGTGAGCAGTTCTTC.